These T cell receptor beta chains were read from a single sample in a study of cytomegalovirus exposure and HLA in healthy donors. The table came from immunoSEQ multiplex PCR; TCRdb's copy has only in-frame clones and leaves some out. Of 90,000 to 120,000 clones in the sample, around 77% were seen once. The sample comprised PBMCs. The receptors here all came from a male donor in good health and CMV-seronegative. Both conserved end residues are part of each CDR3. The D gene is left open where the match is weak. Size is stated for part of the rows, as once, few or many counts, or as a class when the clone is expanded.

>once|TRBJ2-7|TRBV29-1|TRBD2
CSVEERGVRNEQYF
TGCAGCGTTGAGGAGCGGGGGGTGCGAAACGAGCAGTACTTC
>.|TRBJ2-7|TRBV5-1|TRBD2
CASRYGGGRTHEQYF
TGCGCCAGCAGGTATGGTGGCGGGAGGACTCACGAGCAGTACTTC
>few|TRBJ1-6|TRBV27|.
CASSFRGSLNNSPLHF
TGTGCCAGCAGTTTTCGAGGGAGTTTAAATAATTCACCCCTCCACTTT
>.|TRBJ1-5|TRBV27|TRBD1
CASRGTGRFQPQHF
TGTGCCAGCAGAGGGACAGGGAGATTTCAGCCCCAGCATTTT
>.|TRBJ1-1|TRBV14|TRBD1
CASSQPRSTGRVTEAFF
TGTGCCAGCAGCCAACCTCGATCGACAGGGCGGGTTACTGAAGCTTTCTTT
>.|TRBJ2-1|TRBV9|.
CASSPTMSSYNEQFF
TGTGCCAGCAGCCCAACGATGAGCTCCTACAATGAGCAGTTCTTC
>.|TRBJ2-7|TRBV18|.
CASSPSFTSSYEQYF
TGTGCCAGCTCACCCTCATTCACATCGTCATACGAGCAGTACTTC
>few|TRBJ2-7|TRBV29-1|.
CSVGGSPEQYF
TGCAGCGTCGGAGGATCCCCCGAGCAGTACTTC
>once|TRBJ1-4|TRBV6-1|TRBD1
CASSGDREKLFF
TGTGCCAGCAGTGGGGACAGGGAAAAACTGTTTTTT
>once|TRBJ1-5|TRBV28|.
CASSGNRVQPQHF
TGTGCCAGCAGTGGAAACAGGGTCCAGCCCCAGCATTTT
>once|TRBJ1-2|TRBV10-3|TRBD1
CAISDPGQGARGYTF
TGTGCCATCAGTGATCCGGGACAGGGGGCTCGGGGCTACACCTTC
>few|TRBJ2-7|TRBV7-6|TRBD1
CASSLALTQGAGEQYF
TGTGCCAGCAGCTTAGCGCTAACACAGGGGGCTGGCGAGCAGTACTTC
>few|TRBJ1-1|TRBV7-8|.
CASSLDRGGGYTEAFF
TGTGCCAGCAGCTTAGATCGGGGGGGAGGATACACTGAAGCTTTCTTT
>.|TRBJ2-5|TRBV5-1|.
CASSLYRGQETQYF
TGCGCCAGCAGCTTGTATAGGGGGCAAGAGACCCAGTACTTC
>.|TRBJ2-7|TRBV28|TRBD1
CASSLGQEAYEQYF
TGTGCCAGCAGTTTGGGACAGGAGGCCTACGAGCAGTACTTC
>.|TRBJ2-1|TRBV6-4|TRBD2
CASSGTSGSSYNEQFF
TGTGCCAGCAGTGGGACTAGCGGGAGCTCCTACAATGAGCAGTTCTTC
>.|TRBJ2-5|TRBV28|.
CASSRGRGYRKETQYF
TGTGCCAGCAGCCGCGGCAGGGGATATAGGAAAGAGACCCAGTACTTC
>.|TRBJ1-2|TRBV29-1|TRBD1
CSVRWTGSYGHTF
TGCAGCGTTAGATGGACAGGCAGCTATGGCCACACCTTC
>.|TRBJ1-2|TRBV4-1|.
CASSYPFGGQDGYTF
TGCGCCAGCAGCTACCCGTTCGGGGGGCAGGATGGCTACACCTTC
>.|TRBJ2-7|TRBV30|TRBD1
CAWLPDRGYEQYF
TGTGCCTGGCTTCCTGACAGGGGCTACGAGCAGTACTTC
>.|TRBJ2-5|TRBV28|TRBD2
CASSFLGGRKSFETQYF
TGTGCCAGCAGTTTTTTGGGCGGGAGGAAATCCTTTGAGACCCAGTACTTC
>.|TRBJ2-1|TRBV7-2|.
CASSYSYNEQFF
TGTGCCAGCAGCTATAGTTACAATGAGCAGTTCTTC
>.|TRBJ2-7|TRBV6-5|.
CASSYSIGDEQYF
TGTGCCAGCAGTTACTCAATCGGGGACGAGCAGTACTTC
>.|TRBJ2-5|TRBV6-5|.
CASSYSRLGETQYF
TGTGCCAGCAGTTACTCGCGGCTGGGAGAGACCCAGTACTTC
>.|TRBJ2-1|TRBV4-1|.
CASSPVNGGNEQFF
TGCGCCAGCAGCCCTGTAAACGGGGGTAATGAGCAGTTCTTC
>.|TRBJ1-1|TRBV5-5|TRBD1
CASSLVGTENTEAFF
TGTGCCAGCAGCCTGGTGGGGACAGAGAACACTGAAGCTTTCTTT